Below, 9 T cell receptor beta chains from the same sample are listed, as sequenced in a study of cytomegalovirus exposure and HLA in healthy donors. This PCR relied on a set of 60 Vbeta primers and 13 Jbeta primers. Produced via immunoSEQ multiplex PCR; TCRdb's table is partial and in-frame only. The sample consists of about 120,000 clones, around 79% of them appearing once. Sequencing was performed on PBMCs. Receptors originate from a woman between 18 and 30 years old in good health and CMV-seronegative.

The V and J genes are TRBV15 and TRBJ1-5, with D possibly TRBD1 on 5 matching bases. The germline gives CDR1 LNHNV, CDR2 YYDKDF (reference sequence). Trimming took 4 bases from V and 0 from J, leaving 7 bases between them. The CDR3 totals 14 residues. The CDR3 loop reads CATSNRISNQPQHF. In DNA form, the CDR3 reads TGTGCCACCAGCAACAGGATTAGCAATCAGCCCCAGCATTTT. The full variable domain, its missing parts supplied by reference TRBV15 and TRBJ1-5, is DAMVIQNPRYQVTQFGKPVTLSCSQTLNHNVMYWYQQKSSQAPKLLFHYYDKDFNNEADTPDNFQSRRPNTSFCFLDIRSPGLGDTAMYLCATSNRISNQPQHFGDGTRLSIL.

The chain uses TRBV7-8 and TRBJ1-1, with TRBD1 identical over 7 bases. The V gene end was trimmed by 5 bases and the J gene end by 2 bases; junction bases not matched to a gene: 14. CDR1 is SGHVS, CDR2 FQNEAQ, per germline. The CDR3 covers 17 residues. This CDR3 reads CASSPRQGDKRNTEAFF. The CDR3 region has the DNA TGTGCCAGCAGCCCTCGACAGGGCGATAAGAGAAACACTGAAGCTTTCTTT.

The V and J genes are TRBV4-1 and TRBJ2-5, with no clear D. The J call could be wrong; TRBJ2-7 is a better fit for the DNA end. Germline V gene data show CDR1 as MGHRA and CDR2 as YSYEKL. This CDR3 has 16 amino acids. CDR3: CASSQGDSSSSYEQYF. Here the CDR3 DNA reads TGCGCCAGCAGCCAAGGTGACTCGTCGAGCTCCTACGAGCAGTACTTC.

The chain is built from TRBV6-1 and TRBJ2-5, with 11 bases aligning to TRBD1. The V gene's germline CDR1 is MNHNS and CDR2 SASEGT. This CDR3 spans 14 amino acids. Unmatched junction bases numbered 4, after V lost 6 bases and J lost 4 bases. CDR3 sequence: CASRRTGGVETQYF. CDR3 bases: TGTGCCAGCAGGAGGACAGGGGGCGTAGAGACCCAGTACTTC.

The chain links TRBV20-1 to TRBJ2-3; D unclear. CDR1 DFQATT and CDR2 SNEGSKA come from the germline V gene (reference sequence). The CDR3 covers 11 residues. Deletions cut 6 bases from V and 6 bases from J, with 10 bases between. The CDR3: CSAWPRDTQYF. The CDR3 coding sequence is TGCAGTGCCTGGCCCAGGGATACGCAGTATTTT.

V is TRBV27 and J is TRBJ1-5; possible D gene TRBD1, 5 bases. Germline loops: CDR1 MNHEY, CDR2 SMNVEV (reference sequence). Trimming cost V 2 bases and J 9 bases, with 14 bases left between them. This CDR3 region has 14 residues. The CDR3 is CASSLGAGSRPQHF. The CDR3 DNA follows: TGTGCCAGCAGTTTAGGGGCAGGGTCTCGGCCCCAGCATTTT.

This rearrangement joins TRBV18 to TRBJ1-1; D call uncertain. This CDR3 spans 13 amino acids. Trimming removed 3 bases from V and 9 bases from J, with 14 bases in between. Germline V gene sequence: CDR1 KGHSH, CDR2 LQKENI. CDR3 nucleotides: TGTGCCAGCTCACCCTTATCCCCGGAGAAAGCTTTCTTT. Translation gives CASSPLSPEKAFF.

The J gene is TRBJ2-1, the V gene TRBV12-5, with 10 bases that match TRBD2. This CDR3 has 21 residues. Germline lookup yields CDR1 LGHNT and CDR2 FRNRAP. Trimming took 7 bases from V and 2 from J; bases not matched to a gene: 23. The CDR3 coding sequence is TGTGCTAGTGAAGAACAGGGAAAGTTCGGAACTAGCGGGACTCCCTACAATGAGCAGTTCTTC. Amino acid sequence: CASEEQGKFGTSGTPYNEQFF.

The V call is TRBV5-1, the J call TRBJ1-2, with D perhaps TRBD1 (5 bases). The V gene's germline CDR1 is SGHRS and CDR2 YFSETQ. This CDR3 has 15 amino acids. V lost 7 bases and J lost 13, with 29 bases in between. The CDR3 nucleotides read TGCGCCAGCGCCGGCCGGGGGGAATTCCGGGACCTTCCCACCTTC. Its translation: CASAGRGEFRDLPTF.